The clone carrying this TCR beta chain was seen many times. This sample was included in a study of regulatory T cells in long-lasting Graves disease. Looking at the study overall: For under 3 months, newly diagnosed Graves' patients had been taking antithyroid drugs.

Trimming took 5 bases from V and 11 from J, leaving 9 bases between them. The CDR3 contains 11 residues. The V gene's germline CDR1 is MDHEN and CDR2 SYDVKM. Arm-PCR of CDR3 regions with iRepertoire HTBI primers generated TCR beta libraries. TCRdb itself ran the multiplex PCR reads through MiXCR, one entry per CDR3 protein. This sample has around 450,000 distinct CDR3 sequences; 14% to 15% occur once, and the top ten carry 16%. Time point noted: newly diagnosed GD, antithyroid drugs for less than 3 months. Following extraction of RNA from PBMCs, that RNA was used to make the TCR library. The authors drew approximately 10 milliliters of peripheral blood into EDTA tubes. The sample also formed part of further work on T cells in Graves' hyperthyroidism and ophthalmopathy. That publication notes: Hyperthyroidism was newly diagnosed in patients aged 18 to 65 (duration under 2 months).

This clonotype was obtained from a woman between 25 and 40 years old with Graves disease. The rearrangement links TRBV28 to TRBJ1-4; the D is unclear. Sequencing used peripheral blood mononuclear cells (PBMCs), obtained at new diagnosis, from a patient treated with antithyroid drugs. CDR3 region: CASSATRKLFF. The CDR3 region has the DNA TGTGCCAGCAGTGCTACTAGGAAACTGTTTTTT.